The sample holds a few counts of the clone carrying this TCR beta chain. Time point noted: newly diagnosed GD, antithyroid drugs for less than 3 months. The TCR library was prepared using RNA isolated from PBMCs. The sample is drawn from a study of regulatory T cells in long-lasting Graves disease. Trimming stripped 5 bases from V and 2 bases from J, with 22 bases between. The CDR3 length is 18 residues. Germline V gene data show CDR1 as SEHNR and CDR2 as FQNEAQ (reference sequence). To make TCR beta libraries, researchers used iRepertoire HTBI primers and Arm-PCR of CDR3 regions. MiXCR was run by TCRdb on the multiplex PCR reads, yielding one entry per CDR3 protein. The data hold approximately 470,000 distinct CDR3 sequences, with about 17% observed a single time. The same sample was also used in a study of T cells in Graves' hyperthyroidism and ophthalmopathy. This second study says: A set of HTBI primers served as the primers for a first-round RT-PCR of the TCR CDR3.

This sequence originates from a middle-aged man with Graves disease. The rearrangement joins TRBV7-9 to TRBJ2-1, with D perhaps TRBD2 (6 bases). Sequencing was performed on peripheral blood mononuclear cells (PBMCs), taken at new diagnosis, from a patient treated with antithyroid drugs. This CDR3 is CASSPPVPDRGTYNEQFF. The CDR3 DNA sequence: TGTGCCAGCAGCCCCCCGGTTCCGGACCGGGGGACCTACAATGAGCAGTTCTTC.